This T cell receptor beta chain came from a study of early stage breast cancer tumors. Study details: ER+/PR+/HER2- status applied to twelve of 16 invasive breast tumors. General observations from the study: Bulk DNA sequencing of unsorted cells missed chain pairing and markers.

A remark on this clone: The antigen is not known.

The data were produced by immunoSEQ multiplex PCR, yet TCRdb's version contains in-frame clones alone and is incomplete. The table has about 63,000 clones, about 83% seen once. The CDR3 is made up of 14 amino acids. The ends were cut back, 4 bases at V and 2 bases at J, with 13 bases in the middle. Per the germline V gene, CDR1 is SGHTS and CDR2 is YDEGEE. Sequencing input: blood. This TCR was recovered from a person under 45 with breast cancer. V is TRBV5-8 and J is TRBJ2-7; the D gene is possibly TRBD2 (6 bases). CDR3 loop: CASSIWDFPYEQYF. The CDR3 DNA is TGTGCCAGCAGCATCTGGGACTTCCCCTACGAGCAGTACTTC. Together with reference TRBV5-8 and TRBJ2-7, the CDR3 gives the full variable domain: EAGVTQSPTHLIKTRGQQATLRCSPISGHTSVYWYQQALGLGLQFLLWYDEGEERNRGNFPPRFSGRQFPNYSSELNVNALELEDSALYLCASSIWDFPYEQYFGPGTRLTVT.